The 11 T cell receptor beta chains below come from one sample, sequenced in a study of response to subunit inactivated influenza vaccine. One entry per CDR3 protein results from TCRdb running MiXCR on the RT-PCR reads. This table has about 500,000 distinct CDR3 sequences, approximately 15% appearing once. Material: CD4+ T cells sorted from PBMCs, obtained around 25 months after vaccination. These receptors originate from a man between 50 and 75 years old who received an inactivated influenza vaccine.

In this sample, this clonotype turned up a few times. The chain carries TRBV28 and TRBJ2-2, with TRBD1 matching 10 bases. V gave up 7 bases and J gave up 4 bases; unmatched junction bases: 3. The CDR3 contains 14 residues. Germline CDR1 is MDHEN and CDR2 is SYDVKM. The CDR3 sequence: CASNRQGATGELFF. CDR3 in DNA: TGTGCCAGCAATCGACAGGGGGCCACCGGGGAGCTGTTTTTT.

This clonotype was observed a handful of times. The J gene is TRBJ2-2, the V gene TRBV7-2; perhaps TRBD1 as D (5 bases). The length of the CDR3 is 15 residues. From germline, CDR1 is SGHTA and CDR2 FQGNSA. The V end was cut by 1 base, the J end by 5 bases, with 11 bases between. The CDR3 DNA reads as TGTGCCAGCAGCTTAGTGGGGCAGGGAACCGGGGAGCTGTTTTTT. It codes for CASSLVGQGTGELFF.

The rearrangement joins TRBV7-9 to TRBJ2-1; D ambiguous. Germline assignment: CDR1 SEHNR and CDR2 FQNEAQ (reference sequence). The ends were cut back, 8 bases at V and 0 bases at J, with 11 bases in the middle. This CDR3 region has 14 residues. CDR3 coding DNA: TGTGCCAGCGGTTGGGCAAGCTCCTACAATGAGCAGTTCTTC. The encoded protein is CASGWASSYNEQFF.

This clonotype turned up a few times. J is TRBJ1-4 and V is TRBV28, with D tentatively TRBD1 (5 bases). The germline V gene has CDR1 MDHEN and CDR2 SYDVKM. The CDR3 runs to 17 residues. V was pared by 6 bases and J by 0 bases, with 17 bases between. CDR3 DNA sequence: TGTGCCAGCAGGACAGAAGGGCGATTTGCAACTAATGAAAAACTGTTTTTT. Protein sequence: CASRTEGRFATNEKLFF.

The rearrangement uses TRBV27 and TRBJ2-1; D unresolved. V gave up 1 base and J gave up 6 bases, with 7 bases separating them. The CDR3 totals 13 residues. Germline CDR1 reads MNHEY; CDR2 reads SMNVEV (reference sequence). The CDR3 DNA follows: TGTGCCAGCAGTTTATTGGGGTTCAATGAGCAGTTCTTC. Protein product: CASSLLGFNEQFF.

V and J are TRBV10-3 and TRBJ1-4, with D hard to call. The germline V and J ends were trimmed by 2 bases and 6 bases, with 13 bases remaining between them. This CDR3 contains 15 residues. Germline V CDR1 and CDR2: ENHRY, SYGVKD. CDR3 bases: TGTGCCATCAGTGAGAAACCCGGGTCGCATGAAAAACTGTTTTTT. It encodes CAISEKPGSHEKLFF.

This clonotype was counted ten times or more. Germline and junction disagree at one end, which may indicate a read error. The V call is TRBV10-3, the J call TRBJ1-2; D unresolved. CDR3 size: 16 residues. The germline CDR1 and CDR2 sequences are ENHRY and SYGVKD. The CDR3 spells CAISESHPLTNSGYTF. The CDR3 DNA follows: TGTGCCATCAGTGAGTCACACCCGCTTACTAACTCTGGCTACACCTTC.

This clonotype was seen a handful of times. The chain is built from TRBV21-1 and TRBJ2-7; the D call TRBD1 from the table was never checked on the DNA. TRBV21-1 is designated a pseudogene. This CDR3 region has 16 residues. As DNA, the CDR3 is TGTGCCAGCAGCAAAGGCCGGGACAGGGGGAGAAACGAGCAGTACTTC. Protein product: CASSKGRDRGRNEQYF.

This clonotype was seen a few times. The chain carries TRBV6-5 and TRBJ2-2; the match to TRBD2 covers 8 bases. J gave up 4 bases and V 2 bases, and 6 bases lay outside the gene matches. Germline V gene sequence: CDR1 MNHEY, CDR2 SVGAGI. The CDR3 covers 16 residues. The CDR3 nucleotides read TGTGCCAGCAGTTACCCGGGAGGGCGCGGCACCGGGGAGCTGTTTTTT. It specifies CASSYPGGRGTGELFF.

This clonotype was picked up a small number of times. The V call is TRBV6-5, the J call TRBJ1-1; the D is unclear. V was cut by 2 bases and J by 8 bases, with 18 bases left in between. This CDR3 is 15 amino acids long. The V gene's germline CDR1 is MNHEY and CDR2 SVGAGI. The CDR3 sequence: CASSYDVRRLNEAFF. The CDR3 bases are TGTGCCAGCAGTTACGACGTCAGACGGTTGAACGAAGCTTTCTTT.

This clonotype was picked up a small number of times. J is TRBJ2-7 and V is TRBV11-2; D is unresolved. The germline CDR1 and CDR2 sequences are SGHAT and FQNNGV. The CDR3 runs to 14 residues. Trimming shortened V by 0 bases and J by 0 bases, and 6 bases separated the two germline ends. For the CDR3, the DNA is TGTGCCAGCAGCTTAGAGGCAAGCTCCTACGAGCAGTACTTC. Its protein product is CASSLEASSYEQYF.